Listed below are T cell receptor beta chains from one sample, sequenced in a study of blood T cells in healthy people across ages. TCRdb reprocessed the 5' RACE reads via MiXCR and lists one record per CDR3 protein. The data contain over 700,000 distinct CDR3 sequences, approximately 53% of them singletons. The sequenced sample consisted of blood. The source is a man older than 75 in good health. CDR3s include the opening cysteine and the closing phenylalanine or tryptophan. The order of the fields is D gene, clone size, CDR3 length, J gene, V gene, CDR3 DNA, CDR3 protein. D genes are given only for firm matches. Part of the rows lack a size; the others show once, few, many or a class for expanded clones.

. many 13 TRBJ1-2 TRBV25-1 TGTGCCAGCAGTAGAGAGGGACGAAGAGGCTACACCTTC CASSREGRRGYTF
TRBD1 . 14 TRBJ1-5 TRBV5-1 TGCGCCAGCAGCTTAGACAGGGCAAATCAGCCCCAGCATTTT CASSLDRANQPQHF
. few 13 TRBJ2-3 TRBV20-1 TGCAGTGCTAGGGCCGGGGTAGCGGATACGCAGTATTTT CSARAGVADTQYF
TRBD2 once 16 TRBJ2-3 TRBV11-2 TGTGCCAGCAGTGTCATAGCGGGAGGGCGAAAAGATACGCAGTATTTT CASSVIAGGRKDTQYF
. . 17 TRBJ2-4 TRBV28 TGTGCCAGCAGCCCGCGGCTCCCATCGGTGGCCAAAAACATTCAGTACTTC CASSPRLPSVAKNIQYF
. once 13 TRBJ2-7 TRBV5-1 TGCGCCAGCAGCACCCGGAGCTCCTACGAGCAGTACTTC CASSTRSSYEQYF
. . 15 TRBJ1-5 TRBV12-3/TRBV12-4 TGTGCCAGCAGTTTAGGAGGAATCACAGGGCAGCCCCAGCATTTT CASSLGGITGQPQHF
. few 15 TRBJ2-5 TRBV6-5 TGTGCCAGCAGTTACGACAGAGTACGGCAAGAGACCCAGTACTTC CASSYDRVRQETQYF
TRBD1 few 14 TRBJ2-5 TRBV20-1 TGCAGTGCTAGAGTGAACAGGGGGCAAGAGACCCAGTACTTC CSARVNRGQETQYF
. . 18 TRBJ2-2 TRBV6-5 TGTGCCAGCAGTTACTCGGTTGTTCAGGGTAAAGACACCGGGGAGCTGTTTTTT CASSYSVVQGKDTGELFF
TRBD1 . 16 TRBJ1-2 TRBV6-5 TGTGCCAGCAGTTACTCGTACAGGGGGCTGGGCTATGGCTACACCTTC CASSYSYRGLGYGYTF
. . 13 TRBJ1-2 TRBV2 TGTGCCGGCAGTGAGTCGGACAGCTATGGCTACACCTTC CAGSESDSYGYTF
. . 15 TRBJ2-7 TRBV13 TGTGCCAGCAGCCATCCAGCAACTGGGGCCTACGAGCAGTACTTC CASSHPATGAYEQYF
TRBD2 . 12 TRBJ2-7 TRBV29-1 TGCAGCGTTGAAATCGCTAGCGGCGAGCAGTACTTC CSVEIASGEQYF
TRBD2 . 19 TRBJ2-1 TRBV5-1 TGCGCCAGCAGCGAAGGGACTAGCGGGGGGGCCGTTGGGGATAATGAGCAGTTCTTC CASSEGTSGGAVGDNEQFF